By its share, the clone carrying this T cell receptor beta chain is large (0.1 to 1%). From live CD3+CD8+TCRalphabeta+ cells, four PD-1 and/or TIGIT subsets were sorted. The data derive from a study of circulating CD8 cells and anti-PD-1 response in melanoma. The overall study: Patients received intravenous nivolumab, 3 mg/kg, every 2 weeks. Complete or partial response defined responders; stable or progressive disease, non-responders.

Using approximately 16 ng of total RNA, TCR libraries were made with the QIAseq Immune Repertoire TCR panel. TCRdb fed the reads into MiXCR, producing one record per CDR3 protein. The sample has fewer than 1,000 distinct CDR3 sequences; around 8.6% are singletons. Germline V gene lookup returns CDR1 MDHEN and CDR2 SYDVKM. With 1 base clipped from V and 6 bases from J, the junction kept 6 bases outside the gene matches. The CDR3 consists of 15 residues. This sample comprised CD8+ T cells from PBMCs, obtained at baseline or after one month of anti-PD-1 therapy (not recorded which). This receptor was taken from a human donor with melanoma. The chain recombines TRBV28 with TRBJ2-1; 7 bases align to TRBD2. The CDR3, as DNA: TGTGCCAGCAGTTTATCTGCGGGGGTGGTCAATGAGCAGTTCTTC. Residues: CASSLSAGVVNEQFF.